The clone carrying this TCR beta chain was picked up a small number of times. This record belongs to a study of blood T cell repertoires in COVID-19. Sequenced by immunoSEQ multiplex PCR; TCRdb stores in-frame clones only, minus some. The data hold over 150,000 clones, with around four fifths observed a single time. There are 15 residues in the CDR3. Germline V gives CDR1 SGHRS, CDR2 YFSETQ. V was cut by 2 bases and J by 6 bases, with 17 bases left in between. The sequence came from a man in his fifties who had recovered from COVID-19. The rearrangement uses TRBV5-1 and TRBJ1-2; tentative D call: TRBD1 (5 bases). The sequenced sample was PBMCs or T cells enriched from blood (not recorded which). The CDR3 DNA is TGCGCCAGCAGCTTTACGCAGGGTATTCAGCATGGCTACACCTTC. Translating it yields CASSFTQGIQHGYTF.